The following is a T cell receptor beta chain sequence with its context. As handled by the study authors: The authors estimated nucleated cell counts from reference gene primer amplification. Clones were read by immunoSEQ multiplex PCR, and TCRdb kept only the in-frame ones, dropping some. That table gives V, J and clone size, and the DNA gave D and trimming. Of approximately 140,000 clones listed, more than 75% were seen once; the top ten hold around 2.1%. This sample was taken from a study of blood T cell repertoires in COVID-19. About the research overall: Samples taken during acute and convalescent COVID-19 were collected in the United States, Italy and Spain. The cDNA or gDNA used as material had been derived from T cells, B-cell-depleted T cells, or PBMCs.

CDR3 length equals 15 residues. The V gene's germline CDR1 is SGHAT and CDR2 FQNNGV. Unmatched junction bases numbered 3, after V lost 4 bases and J lost 1 base. This chain joins TRBV11-2 and TRBJ2-7; TRBD2 matches at 11 bases. What was sequenced was peripheral blood. This TCR was sampled from a man in his sixties or seventies with acute or convalescent COVID-19. The CDR3 DNA is TGTGCCAGCAGCTCGATAGCGGGAGGGTCCTACGAGCAGTACTTC. Its protein is CASSSIAGGSYEQYF.